The T cell receptor (beta chain) described here comes from a study of cytomegalovirus exposure and HLA in healthy donors. Researchers ran the PCR with 60 Vbeta and 13 Jbeta primers. Sequencing used immunoSEQ multiplex PCR; TCRdb keeps in-frame clones, though not all of them. The sample yields roughly 100,000 clones, roughly an eighth seen once. Trimming removed 4 bases from V and 4 bases from J; junction bases left unmatched: 13. Germline CDR1 and CDR2: MDHEN and SYDVKM. The CDR3 loop spans 17 amino acids. This clone came up once. The clonotype originates from a man aged 35-49 years in good health and CMV-seropositive. The sample comprised PBMCs. The chain combines TRBV28 with TRBJ2-1; 7 positions agree with TRBD2. CDR3 in amino acids: CASSSRKTREGYNEQFF. The CDR3 DNA is TGTGCCAGCAGTTCCCGAAAGACAAGGGAGGGGTACAATGAGCAGTTCTTC.